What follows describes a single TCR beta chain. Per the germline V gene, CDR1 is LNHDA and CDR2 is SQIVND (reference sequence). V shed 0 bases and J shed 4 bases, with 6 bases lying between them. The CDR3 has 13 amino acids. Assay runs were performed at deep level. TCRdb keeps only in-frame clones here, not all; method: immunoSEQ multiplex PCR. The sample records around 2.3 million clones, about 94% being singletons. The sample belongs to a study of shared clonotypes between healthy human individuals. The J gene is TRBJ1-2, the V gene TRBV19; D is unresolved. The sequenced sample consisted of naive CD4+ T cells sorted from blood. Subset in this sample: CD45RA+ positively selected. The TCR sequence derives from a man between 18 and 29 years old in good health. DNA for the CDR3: TGTGCCAGTAGTATAGAGGGCAGCTATGGCTACACCTTC. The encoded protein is CASSIEGSYGYTF.